This is a list of T cell receptor beta chains from one sample in a study of vaccination effects on CD4 cells after COVID-19. No antigen has been assigned to these receptors. Assay: immunoSEQ multiplex PCR; the TCRdb copy retains only in-frame clones and omits some. The sample shows 20,000 to 25,000 clones, 71% of them seen only once. The sequencing used CD4+ T cells from PBMCs cultured with HCoV-OC43 spike peptides, collected before COVID-19 vaccination. These receptors were obtained from a human donor who received a COVID-19 vaccine. Both conserved end residues are part of each CDR3.

>TRBJ2-3|TRBV9
CASSARGTPSTDTQYF
>TRBJ2-5|TRBV12-3/TRBV12-4
CASISWGQETQYF
>TRBJ2-2|TRBV9
CASSVATSGSDGELFF
>TRBJ2-1|TRBV3-1/TRBV3-2
CASSQEGGSNEQFF
>TRBJ1-6|TRBV5-1
CASSSTPGSSYNSPLHF
>TRBJ2-3|TRBV6-5
CASSKLAGVTDTQYF
>TRBJ2-7|TRBV4-2
CASRYGLAGDYEQYF
>TRBJ2-7|TRBV25-1
CASSAASGYSYEQYF
>TRBJ1-1|TRBV7-9
CASSLATLNTEAFF
>TRBJ1-1|TRBV19
CASSDGLRGMNTEAFF
>TRBJ2-5|TRBV2
CASLRDSYQETQYF
>TRBJ1-2|TRBV6-5
CASVETGLIFNGYTF
>TRBJ1-5|TRBV10-3
CAISKGTDSNQPQHF
>TRBJ1-6|TRBV2
CASSERILGQGASPLHF
>TRBJ1-1|TRBV10-3
CAIGENTEAFF
>TRBJ2-5|TRBV27
CASSFLGTETQYF
>TRBJ2-5|TRBV19
CASSMQGALETQYF
>TRBJ2-2|TRBV19
CASSRPQGSGNTGELFF
>TRBJ2-1|TRBV3-1/TRBV3-2
CASSQDRGRSYNEQFF
>TRBJ2-1|TRBV25-1
CASRPINAYNEQFF
>TRBJ2-5|TRBV12-3/TRBV12-4
CASSPGLEETQYF
>TRBJ2-5|TRBV11-2
CASSLMLTAAQETQYF
>TRBJ2-3|TRBV5-1
CASSLVRPTDTQYF
>TRBJ2-1|TRBV27
CASSLTDRGGEQFF
>TRBJ1-2|TRBV9
CASSVVSSGVNGYTF
>TRBJ2-7|TRBV30
CAWSGQEVYEQYF
>TRBJ2-7|TRBV5-1
CASSQPGLGANEQYF
>TRBJ2-7|TRBV19
CASSIGLGLNYEQYF
>TRBJ2-3|TRBV6-4
CASSDSQGADTQYF
>TRBJ2-1|TRBV19
CAAASGGANGYNEQFF
>TRBJ2-7|TRBV5-5
CASSRSTSGTYEQYF
>TRBJ1-2|TRBV5-1
CASSPWGGARGGYTF
>TRBJ2-7|TRBV23-1
CASSLLYGEQYF
>TRBJ2-7|TRBV6-2/TRBV6-3
CASSYSIPTGLADEQYF
>TRBJ2-7|TRBV7-8
CASSFARETYEQYF
>TRBJ2-3|TRBV5-1
CASSPAVGRSTDTQYF
>TRBJ2-2|TRBV11-3
CASSLEARTSGNTGELFF
>TRBJ2-1|TRBV10-1
CASSEWEEHNEQFF
>TRBJ2-3|TRBV24-1
CATSVGGGRVSDTQYF
>TRBJ1-1|TRBV3-1/TRBV3-2
CASSLTGRFSGSMNTEAFF
>TRBJ2-1|TRBV7-2
CASRPGLLAGGALEQFF
>TRBJ2-6|TRBV10-3
CAAWGESGANVLTF
>TRBJ2-5|TRBV5-1
CASSVLTSGGRETQYF
>TRBJ1-1|TRBV5-1
CASSLETDMNTEAFF
>TRBJ2-1|TRBV2
CASTPYNEQFF
>TRBJ2-5|TRBV24-1
CATSEGQGLQETQYF
>TRBJ2-5|TRBV2
CASSEWWETQYF
>TRBJ2-7|TRBV19
CASTTAGGYEQYF
>TRBJ2-3|TRBV5-4
CAISAGAGRDTQYF
>TRBJ2-2|TRBV5-1
CASSLEAGFGGELFF